Here is one TCR beta chain with its context. Antigen: not known. There are 14 residues in the CDR3. The V gene's germline CDR1 is MDHEN and CDR2 SYDVKM. V was cut by 6 bases and J by 5 bases, with 16 bases left in between. Oncomine TCR Beta short-read sequencing was applied to DNA from cultured CD4+ T cells. TCRdb re-analysed the PCR reads in MiXCR, keeping a single row per CDR3 protein. Counted here are over 9,000 distinct CDR3 sequences, about 25% occurring once; the ten biggest clones make up roughly 13%. Treatment here: 10-day PBMC culture with coronavirus spike peptide pools or control peptides (ViraFEST assay). The data derive from a study of vaccination and CD4 T cells after COVID-19. Across the whole study: Median draw time for post-COVID samples was 85 to 110 days post-diagnosis (range 35 to 161). Stimulation used overlapping spike peptides from SARS-CoV-2, HCoV-NL63, HCoV-OC43 and HCoV-229E. Treatment of control cultures consisted of a CEFX pool, an HIV-1 Nef pool, or no peptide.

Regarding the study as a whole: Spike mono-reactive clones accounted for 304 of the 307 vaccine-specific clones found in convalescent patients.

The TCR sequence derives from a human donor who had recovered from COVID-19. Here the sequenced sample was CD4+ T cells from blood, cultured in vitro, taken after SARS-CoV-2 vaccination. The chain recombines TRBV28 with TRBJ1-2; D possibly corresponds to TRBD1 (5 bases). The CDR3, as DNA: TGTGCCAGCAGGGAAAGGGGACTACAATATGGCTACACCTTC. Translating gives CASRERGLQYGYTF.